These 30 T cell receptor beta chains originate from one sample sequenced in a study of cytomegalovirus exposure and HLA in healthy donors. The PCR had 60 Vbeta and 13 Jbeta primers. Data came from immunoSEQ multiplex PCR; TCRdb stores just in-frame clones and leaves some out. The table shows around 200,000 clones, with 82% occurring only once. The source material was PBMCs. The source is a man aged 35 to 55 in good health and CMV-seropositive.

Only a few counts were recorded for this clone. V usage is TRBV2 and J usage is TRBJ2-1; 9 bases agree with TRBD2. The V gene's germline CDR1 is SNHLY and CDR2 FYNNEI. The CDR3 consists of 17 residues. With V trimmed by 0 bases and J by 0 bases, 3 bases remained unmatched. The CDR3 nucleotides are TGTGCCAGCAGTGAAGCGCTTAGCGGGAGCTCCTACAATGAGCAGTTCTTC. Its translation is CASSEALSGSSYNEQFF.

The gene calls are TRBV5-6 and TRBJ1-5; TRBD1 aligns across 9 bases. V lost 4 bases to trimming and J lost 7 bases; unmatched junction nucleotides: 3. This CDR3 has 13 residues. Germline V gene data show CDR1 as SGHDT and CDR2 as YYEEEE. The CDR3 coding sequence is TGTGCCAGCAGCCCGGACAGGGGCCAGCCCCAGCATTTT. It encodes CASSPDRGQPQHF.

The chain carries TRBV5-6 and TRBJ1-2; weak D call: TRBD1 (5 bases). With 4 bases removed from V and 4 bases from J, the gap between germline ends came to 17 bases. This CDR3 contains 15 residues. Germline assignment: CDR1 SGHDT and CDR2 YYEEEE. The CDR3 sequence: CASSANGGVPYGYTF. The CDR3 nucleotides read TGTGCCAGCAGCGCCAATGGGGGGGTCCCCTATGGCTACACCTTC.

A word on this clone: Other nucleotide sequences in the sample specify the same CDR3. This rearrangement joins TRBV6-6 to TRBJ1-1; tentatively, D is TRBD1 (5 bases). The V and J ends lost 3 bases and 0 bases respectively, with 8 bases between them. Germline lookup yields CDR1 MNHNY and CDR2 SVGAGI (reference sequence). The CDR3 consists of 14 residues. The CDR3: CASSYGALNTEAFF. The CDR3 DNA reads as TGTGCCAGCAGTTATGGGGCCCTGAACACTGAAGCTTTCTTT.

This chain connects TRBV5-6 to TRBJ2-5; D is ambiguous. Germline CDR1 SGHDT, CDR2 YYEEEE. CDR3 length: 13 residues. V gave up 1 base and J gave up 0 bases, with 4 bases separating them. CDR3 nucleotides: TGTGCCAGCAGCTTGAGCTACCAAGAGACCCAGTACTTC. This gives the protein CASSLSYQETQYF.

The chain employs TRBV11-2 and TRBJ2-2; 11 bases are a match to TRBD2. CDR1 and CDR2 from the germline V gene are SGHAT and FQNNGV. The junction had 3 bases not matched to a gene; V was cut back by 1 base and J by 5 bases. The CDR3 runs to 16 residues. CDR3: CASSLVWTSGTGELFF. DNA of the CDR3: TGTGCCAGCAGCTTAGTCTGGACTAGCGGGACCGGGGAGCTGTTTTTT.

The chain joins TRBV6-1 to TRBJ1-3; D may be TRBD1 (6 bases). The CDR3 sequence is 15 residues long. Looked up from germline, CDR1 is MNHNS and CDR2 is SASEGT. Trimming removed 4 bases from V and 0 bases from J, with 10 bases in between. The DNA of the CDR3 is TGTGCCAGCAGTGGGACAGCGCTCTCTGGAAACACCATATATTTT. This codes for CASSGTALSGNTIYF.

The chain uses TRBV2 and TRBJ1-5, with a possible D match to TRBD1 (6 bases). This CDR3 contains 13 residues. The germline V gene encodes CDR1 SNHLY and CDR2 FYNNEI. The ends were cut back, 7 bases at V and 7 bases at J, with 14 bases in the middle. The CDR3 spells CASTTGSWQPQHF. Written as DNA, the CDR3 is TGTGCCAGCACTACAGGGAGTTGGCAGCCCCAGCATTTT.

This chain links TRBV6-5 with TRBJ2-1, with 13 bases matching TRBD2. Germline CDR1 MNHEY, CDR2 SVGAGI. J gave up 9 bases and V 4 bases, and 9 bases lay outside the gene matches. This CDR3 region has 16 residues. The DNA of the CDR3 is TGTGCCAGCAGTTCTCGGACTAGCGGGAGTGTTCGTGAGCAGTTCTTC. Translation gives CASSSRTSGSVREQFF.

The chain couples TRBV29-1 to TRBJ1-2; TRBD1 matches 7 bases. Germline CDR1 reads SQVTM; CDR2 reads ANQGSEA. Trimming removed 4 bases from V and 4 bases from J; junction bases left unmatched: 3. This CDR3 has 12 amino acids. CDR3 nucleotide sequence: TGCAGCGTTGGTAGGGACAGCTATGGCTACACCTTC. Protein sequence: CSVGRDSYGYTF.

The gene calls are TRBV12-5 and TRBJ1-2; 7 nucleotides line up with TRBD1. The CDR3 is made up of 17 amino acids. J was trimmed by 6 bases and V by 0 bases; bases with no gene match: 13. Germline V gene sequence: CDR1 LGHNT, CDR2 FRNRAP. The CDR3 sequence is CASGLVRDRGHSDGYTF. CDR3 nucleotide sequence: TGTGCTAGTGGTTTGGTACGTGATAGGGGGCACAGTGATGGCTACACCTTC.

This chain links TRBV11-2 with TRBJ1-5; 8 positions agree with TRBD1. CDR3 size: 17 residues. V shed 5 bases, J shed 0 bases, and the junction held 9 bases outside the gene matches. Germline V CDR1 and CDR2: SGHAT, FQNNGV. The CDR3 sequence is CASSTDRESYSNQPQHF. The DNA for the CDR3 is TGTGCCAGCAGCACGGACAGGGAGAGTTATAGCAATCAGCCCCAGCATTTT.

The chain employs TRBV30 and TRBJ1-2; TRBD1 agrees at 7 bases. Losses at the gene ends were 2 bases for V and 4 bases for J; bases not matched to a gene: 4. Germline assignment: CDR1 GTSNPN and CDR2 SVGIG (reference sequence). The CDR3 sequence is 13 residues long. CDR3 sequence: CAWSTGVVYGYTF. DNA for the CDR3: TGTGCCTGGAGTACAGGGGTTGTCTATGGCTACACCTTC.

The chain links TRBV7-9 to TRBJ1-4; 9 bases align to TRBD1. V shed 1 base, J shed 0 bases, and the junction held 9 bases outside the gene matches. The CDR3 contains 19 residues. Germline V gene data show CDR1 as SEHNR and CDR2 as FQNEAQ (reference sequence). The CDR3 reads CASSLGDRVRGATNEKLFF. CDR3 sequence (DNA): TGTGCCAGCAGCTTAGGGGACAGGGTCCGAGGTGCAACTAATGAAAAACTGTTTTTT.

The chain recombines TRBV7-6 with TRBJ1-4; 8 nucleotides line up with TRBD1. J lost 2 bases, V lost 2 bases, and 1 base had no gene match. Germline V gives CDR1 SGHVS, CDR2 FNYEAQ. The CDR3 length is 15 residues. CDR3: CASSLHRGTNEKLFF. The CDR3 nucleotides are TGTGCCAGCAGCTTACACAGGGGGACTAATGAAAAACTGTTTTTT.

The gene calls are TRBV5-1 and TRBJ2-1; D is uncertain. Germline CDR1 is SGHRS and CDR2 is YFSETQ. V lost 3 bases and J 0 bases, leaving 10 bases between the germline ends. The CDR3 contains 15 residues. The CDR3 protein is CASSSQISSYNEQFF. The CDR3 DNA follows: TGCGCCAGCAGCTCCCAGATAAGCTCCTACAATGAGCAGTTCTTC.

CDR3 nucleotides: TGCGCCAGCAGCCAAGGAGGGGGGGTTAGCTATGGCTACACCTTC. Translation gives CASSQGGGVSYGYTF. The gene calls are TRBV4-1 and TRBJ1-2; D might be TRBD1 (6 bases). Between the trimmed V and J ends, which lost 1 base and 4 bases, there was a span of 13 bases. The CDR3 covers 15 residues. CDR1 is MGHRA and CDR2 is YSYEKL in the germline V gene.

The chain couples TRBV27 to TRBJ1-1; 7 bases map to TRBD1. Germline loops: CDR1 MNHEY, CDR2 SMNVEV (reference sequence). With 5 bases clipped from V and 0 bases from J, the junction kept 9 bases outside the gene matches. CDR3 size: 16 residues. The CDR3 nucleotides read TGTGCCAGCAGTCCTCTCGACAGGGCCCTGAACACTGAAGCTTTCTTT. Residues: CASSPLDRALNTEAFF.

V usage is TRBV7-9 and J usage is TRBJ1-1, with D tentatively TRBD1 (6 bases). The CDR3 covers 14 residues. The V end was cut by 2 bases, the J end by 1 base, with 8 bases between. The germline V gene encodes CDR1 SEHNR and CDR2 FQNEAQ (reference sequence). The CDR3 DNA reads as TGTGCCAGCAGCTTACTACAGGGGAACACTGAAGCTTTCTTT. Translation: CASSLLQGNTEAFF.

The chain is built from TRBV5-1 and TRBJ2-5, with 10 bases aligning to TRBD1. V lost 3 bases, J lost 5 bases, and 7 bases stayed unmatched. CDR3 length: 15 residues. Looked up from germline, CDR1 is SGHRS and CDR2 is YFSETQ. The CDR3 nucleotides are TGCGCCAGCAGCTCCGGGACAGGGGTTGGGGAGACCCAGTACTTC. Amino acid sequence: CASSSGTGVGETQYF.

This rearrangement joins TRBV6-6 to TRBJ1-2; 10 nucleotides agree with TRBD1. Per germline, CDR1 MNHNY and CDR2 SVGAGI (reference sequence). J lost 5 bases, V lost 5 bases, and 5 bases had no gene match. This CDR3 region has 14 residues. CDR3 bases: TGTGCCAGCAGTCAGGGACAGGGGAAGTATGGCTACACCTTC. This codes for CASSQGQGKYGYTF.

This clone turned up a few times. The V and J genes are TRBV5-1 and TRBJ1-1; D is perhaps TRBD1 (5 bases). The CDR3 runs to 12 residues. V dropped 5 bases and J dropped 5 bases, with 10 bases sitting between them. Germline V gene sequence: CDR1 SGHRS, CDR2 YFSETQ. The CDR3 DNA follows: TGCGCCAGCAGGCAGGGCAAGACTGAAGCTTTCTTT. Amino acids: CASRQGKTEAFF.

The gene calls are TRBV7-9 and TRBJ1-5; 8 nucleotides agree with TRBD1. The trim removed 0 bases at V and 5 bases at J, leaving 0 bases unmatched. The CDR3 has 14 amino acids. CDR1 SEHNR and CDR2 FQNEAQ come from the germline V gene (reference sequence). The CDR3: CASSLATGDQPQHF. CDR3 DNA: TGTGCCAGCAGCTTAGCGACAGGGGATCAGCCCCAGCATTTT.

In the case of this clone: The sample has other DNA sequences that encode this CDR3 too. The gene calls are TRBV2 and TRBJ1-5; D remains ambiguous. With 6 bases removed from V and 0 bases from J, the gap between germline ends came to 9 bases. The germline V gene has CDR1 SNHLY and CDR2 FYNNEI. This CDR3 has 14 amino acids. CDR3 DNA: TGTGCCAGCAGCCCGGAGTATAGCAATCAGCCCCAGCATTTT. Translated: CASSPEYSNQPQHF.

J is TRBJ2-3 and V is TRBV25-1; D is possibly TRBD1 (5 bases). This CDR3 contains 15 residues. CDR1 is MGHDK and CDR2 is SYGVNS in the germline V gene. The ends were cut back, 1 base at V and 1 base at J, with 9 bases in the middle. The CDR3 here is CASSEWAGRTDTQYF. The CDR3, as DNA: TGTGCCAGCAGTGAATGGGCAGGGCGCACAGATACGCAGTATTTT.

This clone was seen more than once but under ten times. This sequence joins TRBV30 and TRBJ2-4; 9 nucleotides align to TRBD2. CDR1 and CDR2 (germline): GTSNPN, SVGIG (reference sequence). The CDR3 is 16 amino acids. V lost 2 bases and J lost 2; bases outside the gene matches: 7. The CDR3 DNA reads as TGTGCCTGGAGTTTAGCGGGAGTAGGAACCAAAAACATTCAGTACTTC. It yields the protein CAWSLAGVGTKNIQYF. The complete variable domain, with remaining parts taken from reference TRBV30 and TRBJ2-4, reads SQTIHQWPATLVQPVGSPLSLECTVEGTSNPNLYWYRQAAGRGLQLLFYSVGIGQISSEVPQNLSASRPQDRQFILSSKKLLLSDSGFYLCAWSLAGVGTKNIQYFGAGTRLSVL.

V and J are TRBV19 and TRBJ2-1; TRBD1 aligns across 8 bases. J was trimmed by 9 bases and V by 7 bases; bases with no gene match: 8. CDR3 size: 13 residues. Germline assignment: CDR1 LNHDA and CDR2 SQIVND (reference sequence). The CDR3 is CASTGTGGGEQFF. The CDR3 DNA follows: TGTGCCAGTACCGGGACAGGAGGAGGTGAGCAGTTCTTC.

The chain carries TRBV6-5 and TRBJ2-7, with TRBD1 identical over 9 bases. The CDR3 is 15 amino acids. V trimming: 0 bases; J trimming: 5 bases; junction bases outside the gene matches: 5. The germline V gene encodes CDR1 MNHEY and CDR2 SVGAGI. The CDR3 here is CASSYSGQGAHEQYF. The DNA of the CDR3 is TGTGCCAGCAGTTACTCGGGACAGGGAGCCCACGAGCAGTACTTC.

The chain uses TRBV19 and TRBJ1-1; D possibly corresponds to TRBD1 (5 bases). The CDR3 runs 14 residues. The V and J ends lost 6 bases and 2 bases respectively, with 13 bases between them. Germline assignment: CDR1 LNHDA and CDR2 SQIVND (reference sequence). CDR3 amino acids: CASRGGRDNTEAFF. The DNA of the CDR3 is TGTGCCAGTAGGGGGGGAAGGGATAACACTGAAGCTTTCTTT.

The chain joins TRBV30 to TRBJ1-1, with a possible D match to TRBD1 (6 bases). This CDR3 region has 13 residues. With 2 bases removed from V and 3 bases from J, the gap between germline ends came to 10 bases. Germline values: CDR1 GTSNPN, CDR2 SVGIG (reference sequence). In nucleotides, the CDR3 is TGTGCCTGGAGTCCACAGGGATACACTGAAGCTTTCTTT. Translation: CAWSPQGYTEAFF.